These T cell receptor beta chains were read from a single sample in a study of shared clonotypes between healthy human individuals. Measured with immunoSEQ multiplex PCR; TCRdb has only the in-frame clones, and not every one. The repertoire holds about 1,900,000 clones, with approximately 94% as singletons. Specimen: naive CD8+ T cells sorted from blood. The receptors derive from a young man in good health. Each CDR3 is given with its conserved first and last residue. Fields, in order: V gene, clone size, J gene, D gene, CDR3 DNA, CDR3 protein. D genes are given only for firm matches. Rows give clone size only sometimes, using once, few, many, or a class for an expanded clone.

v_call: TRBV27; clone_size: NA; j_call: TRBJ2-5; d_call: NA; cdr3_nt: TGTGCCAGCAGTTTAGGGGGGGCCCCAAAAGAGACCCAGTACTTC; cdr3_aa: CASSLGGAPKETQYF
v_call: TRBV6-5; clone_size: NA; j_call: TRBJ2-5; d_call: TRBD2; cdr3_nt: TGTGCCAGCAGTCTAGCGGGAGCGCAAGAGACCCAGTACTTC; cdr3_aa: CASSLAGAQETQYF
v_call: TRBV28; clone_size: NA; j_call: TRBJ2-3; d_call: NA; cdr3_nt: TGTGCCAGCAGTTTGGGAGTAGGTAGCGGTGCCACAGATACGCAGTATTTT; cdr3_aa: CASSLGVGSGATDTQYF
v_call: TRBV6-6; clone_size: NA; j_call: TRBJ2-1; d_call: NA; cdr3_nt: TGTGCCAGCAGCCCGGACGGCTTCGGGAATGAGCAGTTCTTC; cdr3_aa: CASSPDGFGNEQFF
v_call: TRBV29-1; clone_size: NA; j_call: TRBJ2-7; d_call: TRBD2; cdr3_nt: TGCAGCGTTACTAGCGGGTACTACGAGCAGTACTTC; cdr3_aa: CSVTSGYYEQYF
v_call: TRBV11-2; clone_size: NA; j_call: TRBJ1-3; d_call: NA; cdr3_nt: TGTGCCAGCAGCTTTACTACCTCTGGAAACACCATATATTTT; cdr3_aa: CASSFTTSGNTIYF
v_call: TRBV5-1; clone_size: NA; j_call: TRBJ2-1; d_call: TRBD2; cdr3_nt: TGCGCCAGCAGCTTGGTGCTAGCGGGAGCCTACAATGAGCAGTTCTTC; cdr3_aa: CASSLVLAGAYNEQFF
v_call: TRBV2; clone_size: once; j_call: TRBJ1-5; d_call: NA; cdr3_nt: TGTGCCAGCAGCGAGCGGAGCGTGGAGCCCCAGCATTTT; cdr3_aa: CASSERSVEPQHF
v_call: TRBV7-9; clone_size: NA; j_call: TRBJ2-3; d_call: TRBD1; cdr3_nt: TGTGCCAGCAGCCTCGGACAGGGAATCTTAGATACGCAGTATTTT; cdr3_aa: CASSLGQGILDTQYF
v_call: TRBV6-5; clone_size: NA; j_call: TRBJ1-3; d_call: NA; cdr3_nt: TGTGCCAGCAGCTCAACGAACATGGGAAACACCATATATTTT; cdr3_aa: CASSSTNMGNTIYF
v_call: TRBV1; clone_size: NA; j_call: TRBJ2-7; d_call: NA; cdr3_nt: TGCACCAGCAGCCTCCTGGCGGACAGAAAATACGAGCAGTACTTC; cdr3_aa: CTSSLLADRKYEQYF
v_call: TRBV13; clone_size: once; j_call: TRBJ1-1; d_call: TRBD1; cdr3_nt: TGTGCCAGCAGCCAACCTCTCGGGTGGGGACAGGGCACTGAAGCTTTCTTT; cdr3_aa: CASSQPLGWGQGTEAFF
v_call: TRBV6-5; clone_size: NA; j_call: TRBJ2-3; d_call: NA; cdr3_nt: TGTGCCAGCAGTTACTCCATGTTTTCTAGCACAGATACGCAGTATTTT; cdr3_aa: CASSYSMFSSTDTQYF
v_call: TRBV5-5; clone_size: NA; j_call: TRBJ2-3; d_call: TRBD2; cdr3_nt: TGTGCCAGCAGCTTGAGGCTAGCGGGGGGTCACAGCACAGATACGCAGTATTTT; cdr3_aa: CASSLRLAGGHSTDTQYF
v_call: TRBV7-9; clone_size: NA; j_call: TRBJ2-5; d_call: NA; cdr3_nt: TGTGCCAGCAGCCCATCCCGGGGCGAGAAAGAGACCCAGTACTTC; cdr3_aa: CASSPSRGEKETQYF
v_call: TRBV7-6; clone_size: NA; j_call: TRBJ1-1; d_call: NA; cdr3_nt: TGTGCCAGCAGCGCGGGAGTGACTGAAGCTTTCTTT; cdr3_aa: CASSAGVTEAFF
v_call: TRBV9; clone_size: NA; j_call: TRBJ1-1; d_call: NA; cdr3_nt: TGTGCCAGCAGCACGGGCCCCGGGACTGAAGCTTTCTTT; cdr3_aa: CASSTGPGTEAFF
v_call: TRBV9; clone_size: NA; j_call: TRBJ2-7; d_call: TRBD1; cdr3_nt: TGTGCCAGCAGCGTAGGTTCAGGGGGTGATTACGAGCAGTACTTC; cdr3_aa: CASSVGSGGDYEQYF
v_call: TRBV7-9; clone_size: NA; j_call: TRBJ1-1; d_call: TRBD1; cdr3_nt: TGTGCCAGCAGCTTAGCGCGGGGGACAGGGAACACTGAAGCTTTCTTT; cdr3_aa: CASSLARGTGNTEAFF
v_call: TRBV13; clone_size: NA; j_call: TRBJ2-6; d_call: TRBD1; cdr3_nt: TGTGCCAGCAGCTCCGGACAGGACCACGTCTCTGGGGCCAACGTCCTGACTTTC; cdr3_aa: CASSSGQDHVSGANVLTF
v_call: TRBV7-9; clone_size: NA; j_call: TRBJ1-1; d_call: NA; cdr3_nt: TGTGCCAGCAGCTTGGCCGGGCTCGCTGAAGCTTTCTTT; cdr3_aa: CASSLAGLAEAFF
v_call: TRBV27; clone_size: NA; j_call: TRBJ2-7; d_call: NA; cdr3_nt: TGTGCCAGCAGTTTAGGCCGCGATCCTTACTACGAGCAGTACTTC; cdr3_aa: CASSLGRDPYYEQYF
v_call: TRBV7-9; clone_size: once; j_call: TRBJ2-7; d_call: TRBD2; cdr3_nt: TGTGCCAGCAGCCGGGGAGGGATGAACGAGCAGTACTTC; cdr3_aa: CASSRGGMNEQYF
v_call: TRBV2; clone_size: NA; j_call: TRBJ1-2; d_call: TRBD1; cdr3_nt: TGTGCCAGTAACCCAGGGGGCAATGGCTACACCTTC; cdr3_aa: CASNPGGNGYTF
v_call: TRBV4-1; clone_size: NA; j_call: TRBJ1-1; d_call: NA; cdr3_nt: TGCGCCAGCAGCCCAGGGACCGCAGGCACTGAAGCTTTCTTT; cdr3_aa: CASSPGTAGTEAFF
v_call: TRBV10-3; clone_size: NA; j_call: TRBJ1-1; d_call: NA; cdr3_nt: TGTGCCAGTGGACCGCGTTTTGATGAAGCTTTCTTT; cdr3_aa: CASGPRFDEAFF
v_call: TRBV4-3; clone_size: NA; j_call: TRBJ2-2; d_call: TRBD2; cdr3_nt: TGCGCCAGCAGCCCGGGACTAGCGTTTACCGGGGAGCTGTTTTTT; cdr3_aa: CASSPGLAFTGELFF
v_call: TRBV29-1; clone_size: NA; j_call: TRBJ2-1; d_call: NA; cdr3_nt: TGCAGCGTTCAGTTTGCGGGGAATGAGCAGTTCTTC; cdr3_aa: CSVQFAGNEQFF
v_call: TRBV6-5; clone_size: once; j_call: TRBJ2-7; d_call: NA; cdr3_nt: TGTGCCAGCAGTTACTCGGGCCCCACCTACGAGCAGTACTTC; cdr3_aa: CASSYSGPTYEQYF